Following are 20 T cell receptor beta chains from one sample sequenced in a study of identical twins. TCRdb re-called the 5' RACE reads through MiXCR, storing one row per CDR3 protein. The data contain roughly 280,000 distinct CDR3 sequences, around 9.7% of them singletons. These data were likewise used in another study, on yellow fever vaccine responses in identical twins.

Sequenced material: CD8+ T cells sorted from blood. These receptors originate from a woman between 18 and 29 years old in good health.

The chain joins TRBV20-1 to TRBJ2-1, with TRBD2 matching over 13 bases. Losses at the gene ends were 2 bases for V and 0 bases for J; bases not matched to a gene: 1. The CDR3 sequence is 16 residues long. Germline V lookup: CDR1 DFQATT, CDR2 SNEGSKA (reference sequence). The CDR3 loop reads CSARRLAGGSYNEQFF. CDR3 sequence (DNA): TGCAGTGCTAGACGACTAGCGGGGGGCTCCTACAATGAGCAGTTCTTC.

The sample holds a few counts of this clonotype. The chain recombines TRBV5-1 with TRBJ1-4; D is undetermined. This CDR3 region has 18 residues. Germline lookup yields CDR1 SGHRS and CDR2 YFSETQ. V dropped 0 bases and J dropped 5 bases, with 20 bases sitting between them. DNA for the CDR3: TGCGCCAGCAGCTTGGTCTTCGAGGGCGGTCTCCTGAATGAAAAACTGTTTTTT. Its translation: CASSLVFEGGLLNEKLFF.

This clonotype was counted between two and nine times. The chain couples TRBV11-2 to TRBJ2-3; 16 nucleotides match TRBD2. This CDR3 is 18 amino acids long. The J segment lost 5 bases and the V segment lost 4 bases, leaving 9 bases of the junction unmatched. Germline-derived CDR1 and CDR2 are SGHAT and FQNNGV. CDR3 nucleotide sequence: TGTGCCAGCAGCTCCAGTTGGGGACTAGCGGGGGGGCAAGATACGCAGTATTTT. Encoded protein: CASSSSWGLAGGQDTQYF. Using reference TRBV11-2 and TRBJ2-3 for the parts outside the CDR3, the full variable domain is EAGVAQSPRYKIIEKRQSVAFWCNPISGHATLYWYQQILGQGPKLLIQFQNNGVVDDSQLPKDRFSAERLKGVDSTLKIQPAKLEDSAVYLCASSSSWGLAGGQDTQYFGPGTRLTVL.

This clonotype was observed a few times. V is TRBV5-6 and J is TRBJ2-1; D is possibly TRBD1 (5 bases). The V gene lost 3 bases and the J gene lost 8 bases, with 18 bases spanning the gap. CDR3 length: 15 residues. Per germline, CDR1 SGHDT and CDR2 YYEEEE. CDR3 nucleotides: TGTGCCAGCAGCTCTCCAGGGTCCCTCGACGATGAGCAGTTCTTC. It encodes CASSSPGSLDDEQFF.

Ten or more counts support this clonotype. J is TRBJ1-1 and V is TRBV7-9; D gene uncertain. CDR1 and CDR2 (germline): SEHNR, FQNEAQ (reference sequence). The CDR3 length is 12 residues. With 5 bases removed from V and 6 bases from J, the gap between germline ends came to 10 bases. Here the CDR3 reads CASSLTRPEAFF. The CDR3 nucleotides read TGTGCCAGCAGCCTAACAAGGCCTGAAGCTTTCTTT.

This clonotype was recorded a few times. The chain has TRBV12-3 or TRBV12-4 and TRBJ1-2, with a weak D call TRBD1 (5 bases). CDR3 size: 11 residues. V shed 4 bases and J shed 10 bases, with 10 bases lying between them. The CDR3 loop reads CASSSDSNYTF. The CDR3 coding sequence is TGTGCCAGCAGTTCAGACAGCAACTACACCTTC.

This clonotype has a count of ten or more. The chain carries TRBV29-1 and TRBJ2-3; D uncertain. This CDR3 is 12 amino acids long. CDR1 SQVTM and CDR2 ANQGSEA come from the germline V gene. V was shortened by 4 bases and J by 2 bases, with 7 bases between the two germline ends. CDR3 in amino acids: CSVVSHTDTQYF. CDR3 DNA sequence: TGCAGCGTTGTGTCCCACACAGATACGCAGTATTTT.

The V and J genes are TRBV5-1 and TRBJ1-2; 10 nucleotides align to TRBD1. The CDR3 sequence is 11 residues long. Unmatched junction bases numbered 0, after V lost 7 bases and J lost 6 bases. The germline gives CDR1 SGHRS, CDR2 YFSETQ. The CDR3 loop is CASGTGDGYTF. In nucleotides, the CDR3 is TGCGCCAGCGGGACAGGGGATGGCTACACCTTC.

This clonotype was observed a few times. This sequence joins TRBV27 and TRBJ2-3; 12 nucleotides agree with TRBD2. Trimming removed 3 bases from V and 6 bases from J; junction bases left unmatched: 1. The CDR3 extends over 14 amino acids. Germline loops: CDR1 MNHEY, CDR2 SMNVEV (reference sequence). In DNA form, the CDR3 reads TGTGCCAGCAGTTTCGGGACTAGCGGGGATACGCAGTATTTT. Protein product: CASSFGTSGDTQYF.

The rearrangement links TRBV20-1 to TRBJ2-4; 8 nucleotides line up with TRBD2. Germline lookup yields CDR1 DFQATT and CDR2 SNEGSKA (reference sequence). V lost 0 bases, J lost 4 bases, and 5 bases stayed unmatched. The CDR3 extends over 15 amino acids. CDR3 sequence reads: CSARDAAGVKNIQYF. The CDR3 coding sequence is TGCAGTGCTAGAGATGCAGCGGGGGTTAAAAACATTCAGTACTTC.

This clonotype appeared a few times. V is TRBV7-9 and J is TRBJ1-5; D is possibly TRBD1 (5 bases). Trimming took 5 bases from V and 1 from J, leaving 15 bases between them. From germline, CDR1 is SEHNR and CDR2 FQNEAQ (reference sequence). This CDR3 spans 16 amino acids. The CDR3 nucleotides are TGTGCCAGCAGCCACGGCCCGAGGGGAAGCAATCAGCCCCAGCATTTT. The encoded protein is CASSHGPRGSNQPQHF. Variable domain in full (rest from reference TRBV7-9 and TRBJ1-5): DTGVSQNPRHKITKRGQNVTFRCDPISEHNRLYWYRQTLGQGPEFLTYFQNEAQLEKSRLLSDRFSAERPKGSFSTLEIQRTEQGDSAMYLCASSHGPRGSNQPQHFGDGTRLSIL.

This clonotype was detected only a few times. The chain carries TRBV7-9 and TRBJ2-1; 10 nucleotides line up with TRBD1. Germline V lookup: CDR1 SEHNR, CDR2 FQNEAQ (reference sequence). V lost 11 bases to trimming and J lost 9 bases; unmatched junction nucleotides: 13. The CDR3 totals 14 residues. The CDR3, as DNA: TGTGCCGCAACCAGGGGGACAGGGGCGGCTGAGCAGTTCTTC. Translation: CAATRGTGAAEQFF.

The chain recombines TRBV18 with TRBJ2-2; D unclear. Germline CDR1 reads KGHSH; CDR2 reads LQKENI. The CDR3 consists of 15 residues. With 0 bases removed from V and 4 bases from J, the gap between germline ends came to 9 bases. CDR3 protein: CASSPPDESTGELFF. DNA for the CDR3: TGTGCCAGCTCACCACCGGATGAAAGCACCGGGGAGCTGTTTTTT.

This clonotype was seen more than once but under ten times. This chain links TRBV12-3 or TRBV12-4 with TRBJ2-3; 7 positions agree with TRBD2. CDR3 length: 15 residues. The ends lost 6 bases at V and 0 bases at J; junction bases unmatched: 6. This CDR3 reads CASRGGSISTDTQYF. In DNA, the CDR3 is TGTGCCAGCAGGGGGGGGAGCATTAGCACAGATACGCAGTATTTT.

This clonotype appeared a few times. The chain carries TRBV24-1 and TRBJ2-7; TRBD2 might be the D (5 bases). CDR3 size: 12 residues. V was clipped by 5 bases and J by 6 bases, with 10 bases between them. CDR1 KGHDR and CDR2 SFDVKD come from the germline V gene. The CDR3 region is CATSGEGVEQYF. CDR3 DNA sequence: TGTGCCACCAGTGGAGAGGGAGTCGAGCAGTACTTC.

This chain uses TRBV27 with TRBJ2-1, with TRBD2 matching over 12 bases. The CDR3 contains 16 residues. Germline assignment: CDR1 MNHEY and CDR2 SMNVEV (reference sequence). V was pared by 3 bases and J by 7 bases, with 7 bases of the junction left unmatched. The CDR3 spells CASSFLTSGGFNEQFF. The CDR3 coding sequence is TGTGCCAGCAGTTTTCTAACTAGCGGGGGGTTTAATGAGCAGTTCTTC.

This clonotype was picked up many times. The chain has TRBV5-6 and TRBJ2-5, with a weak D call TRBD1 (5 bases). The CDR3 is made up of 14 amino acids. Germline V gives CDR1 SGHDT, CDR2 YYEEEE. Trimming took off 1 base at V and 5 bases at J, with 12 bases between the two ends. CDR3 region: CASSLIRAWETQYF. The CDR3 nucleotides read TGTGCCAGCAGCTTGATCAGGGCTTGGGAGACCCAGTACTTC.

This rearrangement joins TRBV24-1 to TRBJ2-3; TRBD2 aligns across 13 bases. The CDR3 extends over 18 amino acids. Germline V CDR1 and CDR2: KGHDR, SFDVKD. Unmatched junction bases numbered 12, after V lost 4 bases and J lost 6 bases. The CDR3, as DNA: TGTGCCACCAGTGACGCCCAACTAGCGGGAGGGCCCTCGGATACGCAGTATTTT. This codes for CATSDAQLAGGPSDTQYF.

This clonotype was observed many times. V is TRBV12-5 and J is TRBJ2-1; unclear D gene. The CDR3 has 11 amino acids. Trimming left V 4 bases short and J 5 bases short, with 3 bases between. In germline, CDR1 is LGHNT, CDR2 FRNRAP. CDR3 loop: CASGWDNEQFF. CDR3 bases: TGTGCTAGTGGTTGGGACAATGAGCAGTTCTTC. Combining the CDR3 with reference TRBV12-5 and TRBJ2-1 gives the whole variable domain DARVTQTPRHKVTEMGQEVTMRCQPILGHNTVFWYRQTMMQGLELLAYFRNRAPLDDSGMPKDRFSAEMPDATLATLKIQPSEPRDSAVYFCASGWDNEQFFGPGTRLTVL.

This clonotype has a handful of counts. This chain connects TRBV3-1 to TRBJ2-7, with D tentatively TRBD1 (5 bases). The V gene's germline CDR1 is LGHDT and CDR2 YNNKEL (reference sequence). V lost 2 bases and J lost 2, with 7 bases in between. The CDR3 runs 13 residues. This chain's CDR3 is CASSQQDTYEQYF. CDR3 in DNA: TGTGCCAGCAGCCAACAGGACACCTACGAGCAGTACTTC.